The next 9 T cell receptor beta chains were all read from a single sample in a study of T cell changes during pregnancy in multiple sclerosis. Clones were read by immunoSEQ multiplex PCR, and TCRdb kept only the in-frame ones, dropping some. Altogether around 19,000 clones are present, 75% to 90% being singletons, with the ten largest covering 20%. The sample was CD8+ T cells from peripheral blood mononuclear cells, taken after pregnancy. These receptors originate from a female donor in good health, enrolled as a control in a pregnancy study.

The chain employs TRBV7-2 and TRBJ1-5; tentatively, D is TRBD1 (6 bases). The CDR3 is 14 amino acids. Germline V gene lookup returns CDR1 SGHTA and CDR2 FQGNSA. Trimming shortened V by 2 bases and J by 7 bases, and 12 bases separated the two germline ends. The CDR3 DNA is TGTGCCAGCAGCTTAAAGGGGGACGGCCAGCCCCAGCATTTT. It translates to CASSLKGDGQPQHF.

This chain joins TRBV27 and TRBJ1-2; TRBD1 matches at 11 bases. This CDR3 comprises 15 residues. After removal of 10 bases from V and 3 bases from J, the junction contained 10 bases not matched to a gene. CDR1 and CDR2 (germline): MNHEY, SMNVEV (reference sequence). CDR3 sequence: CATGPGTGGYYGYTF. CDR3 bases: TGTGCCACCGGTCCCGGGACAGGGGGTTACTATGGCTACACCTTC.

This chain connects TRBV11-2 to TRBJ1-1; TRBD1 matches at 8 bases. The V gene end was trimmed by 4 bases and the J gene end by 4 bases; junction bases not matched to a gene: 8. CDR1 SGHAT and CDR2 FQNNGV come from the germline V gene. This CDR3 comprises 15 residues. This chain's CDR3 is CASSSGQGMSTEAFF. The CDR3 coding sequence is TGTGCCAGCAGCTCAGGACAGGGAATGAGCACTGAAGCTTTCTTT.

This clone was observed a single time. The chain carries TRBV5-1 and TRBJ2-1; no reliable D call. CDR3 length: 14 amino acids. Germline assignment: CDR1 SGHRS and CDR2 YFSETQ. The V end lost 1 base, the J end lost 5 bases, and 10 bases lay between the germline ends. CDR3 in amino acids: CASSLPWADNEQFF. The CDR3 nucleotides read TGCGCCAGCAGCTTGCCGTGGGCTGACAATGAGCAGTTCTTC.

This clone was observed once. The chain combines TRBV19 with TRBJ2-7, with a weak D call TRBD2 (6 bases). V lost 1 base to trimming and J lost 6 bases, with 13 bases between them. The germline V gene has CDR1 LNHDA and CDR2 SQIVND (reference sequence). The CDR3 is 14 amino acids. The CDR3 protein is CASSIVPGDGEQYF. DNA for the CDR3: TGTGCCAGTAGTATAGTCCCGGGGGATGGCGAGCAGTACTTC.

The chain combines TRBV25-1 with TRBJ2-7; possibly TRBD2 for D (5 bases). The CDR3 sequence is 11 residues long. Germline loops: CDR1 MGHDK, CDR2 SYGVNS. V gave up 4 bases and J gave up 7 bases, with 8 bases separating them. CDR3 protein: CASSGGGEQYF. The CDR3 bases are TGTGCCAGCAGTGGAGGAGGTGAGCAGTACTTC.

The V call is TRBV2, the J call TRBJ2-5; possible D gene TRBD2, 6 bases. The CDR3 consists of 14 residues. Germline V gene sequence: CDR1 SNHLY, CDR2 FYNNEI. V was pared by 7 bases and J by 5 bases, with 17 bases between. CDR3 region: CASMQRVMWETQYF. As DNA, the CDR3 is TGTGCCAGCATGCAGCGGGTCATGTGGGAGACCCAGTACTTC. Complete variable domain (other parts from reference TRBV2 and TRBJ2-5): EPEVTQTPSHQVTQMGQEVILRCVPISNHLYFYWYRQILGQKVEFLVSFYNNEISEKSEIFDDQFSVERPDGSNFTLKIRSTKLEDSAMYFCASMQRVMWETQYFGPGTRLLVL.

This chain joins TRBV9 and TRBJ1-1, with D possibly TRBD1 on 5 matching bases. The CDR3 sequence is 14 residues long. CDR1 is SGDLS, CDR2 YYNGEE, per germline. V shed 0 bases and J shed 4 bases, with 10 bases lying between them. The CDR3 DNA reads TGTGCCAGCAGCGTAGAAGGGGATGGCACTGAAGCTTTCTTT. Translating gives CASSVEGDGTEAFF.

This rearrangement joins TRBV5-6 to TRBJ2-7; 14 bases map to TRBD2. J lost 3 bases, V lost 3 bases, and 2 bases had no gene match. The CDR3 covers 15 residues. The V gene's germline CDR1 is SGHDT and CDR2 YYEEEE. Here the CDR3 reads CASSWGLAGDYEQYF. In DNA form, the CDR3 reads TGTGCCAGCAGCTGGGGACTAGCGGGAGACTACGAGCAGTACTTC. Full variable domain (rest looked up from reference TRBV5-6 and TRBJ2-7): DAGVTQSPTHLIKTRGQQVTLRCSPKSGHDTVSWYQQALGQGPQFIFQYYEEEERQRGNFPDRFSGHQFPNYSSELNVNALLLGDSALYLCASSWGLAGDYEQYFGPGTRLTVT.